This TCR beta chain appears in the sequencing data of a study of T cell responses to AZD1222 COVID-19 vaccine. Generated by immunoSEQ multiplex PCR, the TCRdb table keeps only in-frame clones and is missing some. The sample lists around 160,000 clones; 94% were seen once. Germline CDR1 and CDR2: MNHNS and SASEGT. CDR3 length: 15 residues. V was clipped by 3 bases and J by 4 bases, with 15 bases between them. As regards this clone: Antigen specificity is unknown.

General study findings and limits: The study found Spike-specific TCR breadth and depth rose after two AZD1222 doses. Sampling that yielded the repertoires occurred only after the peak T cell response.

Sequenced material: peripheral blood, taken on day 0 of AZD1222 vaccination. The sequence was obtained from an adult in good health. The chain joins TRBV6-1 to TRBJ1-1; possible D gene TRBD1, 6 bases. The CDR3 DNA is TGTGCCAGCAGTGAGTTGGGGGCAAGGGGCACTGAAGCTTTCTTT. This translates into CASSELGARGTEAFF.